A single sample is the source of the 18 T cell receptor beta chains below, sequenced in a study of CD8+ T cells in alopecia areata. cDNA reverse transcribed from extracted RNA served as the sequencing template. The method was immunoSEQ multiplex PCR; TCRdb's version includes in-frame clones alone and lacks a portion of them. The sample comprises about 120,000 clones, 58% of which are singletons, and around 30% rests with the top ten. Treatment given: oral pan-JAK inhibitor, 5-10 mg twice daily. The sequences come from CD8+ T cells sorted from blood, collected at week 4, from a patient treated with tofacitinib. The receptor source for this set is a human donor with alopecia areata.

This chain connects TRBV28 to TRBJ2-7; 8 nucleotides agree with TRBD1. This CDR3 spans 14 amino acids. Germline trimming cut 6 bases from V and 3 bases from J; bases unmatched to any gene: 7. Per the germline V gene, CDR1 is MDHEN and CDR2 is SYDVKM. The CDR3 sequence: CASRSDRGGYEQYF. The CDR3 bases are TGTGCCAGCAGGTCAGACAGGGGTGGCTACGAGCAGTACTTC.

There are a few counts of this clone. The V call is TRBV30, the J call TRBJ1-1; D is undetermined. The V and J ends lost 7 bases and 1 base respectively, with 7 bases between them. CDR1 is GTSNPN and CDR2 is SVGIG in the germline V gene (reference sequence). The CDR3 is 11 amino acids. The CDR3 DNA sequence: TGTGCCTCCGGGCCGAACACTGAAGCTTTCTTT. This sequence encodes CASGPNTEAFF.

The chain carries TRBV11-1 and TRBJ1-2; 8 nucleotides align to TRBD1. V lost 4 bases to trimming and J lost 6 bases; unmatched junction nucleotides: 7. The CDR3 sequence is 14 residues long. The germline V gene encodes CDR1 SGHAT and CDR2 FQDESV (reference sequence). Here the CDR3 DNA reads TGTGCCAGCAGCTCCTCAGGGGGCGCGAATGGCTACACCTTC. It specifies CASSSSGGANGYTF.

For the CDR3, the DNA is TGCGCCAGCAAACCATCTCTAGCACCCTACGAGCAGTACTTC. Amino acid sequence: CASKPSLAPYEQYF. This sequence joins TRBV5-1 and TRBJ2-7; D perhaps matches TRBD2 (5 bases). The CDR3 has 14 amino acids. Germline-derived CDR1 and CDR2 are SGHRS and YFSETQ. The ends were cut back, 6 bases at V and 2 bases at J, with 15 bases in the middle.

The genes are TRBV30 and TRBJ1-2; perhaps TRBD1 as D (5 bases). The CDR3 is 13 residues long. The germline V gene encodes CDR1 GTSNPN and CDR2 SVGIG (reference sequence). Trimming took off 4 bases at V and 7 bases at J, with 16 bases between the two ends. CDR3 loop: CAWNQGTRSGYTF. The CDR3 DNA reads TGTGCCTGGAATCAGGGAACACGTAGTGGCTACACCTTC.

The chain couples TRBV14 to TRBJ2-2; the D gene is possibly TRBD1 (6 bases). V was shortened by 5 bases and J by 7 bases, with 11 bases between the two germline ends. Germline CDR1 and CDR2: SGHDN and FVKESK. The CDR3 sequence is 13 residues long. CDR3 in amino acids: CASSSTGFGELFF. The CDR3 region has the DNA TGTGCCAGCAGCTCCACAGGGTTCGGGGAGCTGTTTTTT.

This rearrangement joins TRBV5-1 to TRBJ2-3; D remains unclear. The CDR3 extends over 12 amino acids. Germline loops: CDR1 SGHRS, CDR2 YFSETQ. Trimming removed 2 bases from V and 14 bases from J, with 15 bases in between. The CDR3 loop is CASSFGQQGWYF. The CDR3 bases are TGCGCCAGCAGCTTTGGGCAGCAAGGATGGTATTTT.

V is TRBV29-1 and J is TRBJ1-2; no clear D gene. This CDR3 spans 12 amino acids. The germline V gene has CDR1 SQVTM and CDR2 ANQGSEA. The ends were cut back, 3 bases at V and 8 bases at J, with 13 bases in the middle. The CDR3 DNA follows: TGCAGCGTTGAGTCGGGGTTGGGCGGCTACACCTTC. It yields the protein CSVESGLGGYTF. Based on the CDR3 plus reference TRBV29-1 and TRBJ1-2, the full variable domain is SAVISQKPSRDICQRGTSLTIQCQVDSQVTMMFWYRQQPGQSLTLIATANQGSEATYESGFVIDKFPISRPNLTFSTLTVSNMSPEDSSIYLCSVESGLGGYTFGSGTRLTVV.

The V gene is TRBV29-1, the J gene TRBJ2-1; D might be TRBD1 (6 bases). CDR1 and CDR2 from the germline V gene are SQVTM and ANQGSEA. CDR3 length: 13 residues. V was cut by 7 bases and J by 9 bases, with 19 bases left in between. This CDR3 reads CSAPIRGGGEQFF. Here the CDR3 DNA reads TGCAGCGCTCCTATCAGGGGTGGGGGTGAGCAGTTCTTC.

The rearrangement links TRBV15 to TRBJ1-5; 9 bases are a match to TRBD1. Germline values: CDR1 LNHNV, CDR2 YYDKDF (reference sequence). The CDR3 length is 14 residues. Unmatched junction bases numbered 5, after V lost 4 bases and J lost 7 bases. CDR3 protein: CATSTGQGEQPQHF. In nucleotides, the CDR3 is TGTGCCACCAGCACGGGACAGGGTGAGCAGCCCCAGCATTTT.

The DNA of the CDR3 is TGCGCCAGCAGCTTGGGCTTCCCCTACGAGCAGTACTTC. Amino acid sequence: CASSLGFPYEQYF. V is TRBV5-1 and J is TRBJ2-7; D remains unclear. Trimming shortened V by 0 bases and J by 2 bases, and 6 bases separated the two germline ends. Germline loops: CDR1 SGHRS, CDR2 YFSETQ. The CDR3 has 13 residues.

Notes on this clone: One end of the junction fails to match germline, which may point to a read error. The chain couples TRBV9 to TRBJ2-5, with 9 bases that match TRBD1. The germline V gene encodes CDR1 SGDLS and CDR2 YYNGEE. The CDR3 sequence is 11 residues long. The CDR3 coding sequence is TGTGCCAGCAGCTCCGGGACAGGGTCCCACTTC. Translating it yields CASSSGTGSHF.

CDR3 region: CATSSPIGTGSYEQYF. The CDR3 nucleotides are TGTGCCACCAGCTCCCCGATCGGGACAGGGTCCTACGAGCAGTACTTC. This rearrangement joins TRBV15 to TRBJ2-7; 9 bases are a match to TRBD1. V shed 5 bases and J 1 base; nucleotides not matched to a gene: 9. Germline assignment: CDR1 LNHNV and CDR2 YYDKDF (reference sequence). The CDR3 is made up of 16 amino acids.

Concerning this clone itself: Other DNA sequences of this sample code for an identical CDR3. CDR3 coding DNA: TGTGCCAGCAGTTTGTCGGGGAACTATGGCTACACCTTC. Translating gives CASSLSGNYGYTF. The chain uses TRBV27 and TRBJ1-2, with D hard to call. From germline, CDR1 is MNHEY and CDR2 SMNVEV (reference sequence). Trimming pared 3 bases from V and 2 bases from J, leaving 7 bases between. This CDR3 has 13 residues.

The CDR3, as DNA: TGTGCCTGGATCCATAAGATAAAGTATGAGCAGTTCTTC. Translated, it gives CAWIHKIKYEQFF. The chain couples TRBV30 to TRBJ2-1; the D is unclear. CDR1 GTSNPN and CDR2 SVGIG come from the germline V gene (reference sequence). The CDR3 loop spans 13 amino acids. V was clipped by 4 bases and J by 8 bases, with 15 bases between them. The full variable domain, with the rest looked up from reference TRBV30 and TRBJ2-1, is SQTIHQWPATLVQPVGSPLSLECTVEGTSNPNLYWYRQAAGRGLQLLFYSVGIGQISSEVPQNLSASRPQDRQFILSSKKLLLSDSGFYLCAWIHKIKYEQFFGPGTRLTVL.

A note on this clone: One end of the junction varies from germline; a read error may be responsible. The J gene is TRBJ2-1, the V gene TRBV11-2; D gene uncertain. Germline V lookup: CDR1 SGHAT, CDR2 FQNNGV. The CDR3 loop spans 14 amino acids. CDR3 nucleotide sequence: TGTGCCAGCAGCTTAGTCGGTTCCTCCAATGAGCAGTTCTTC. Translating it yields CASSLVGSSNEQFF. Drawing the rest from reference TRBV11-2 and TRBJ2-1, the complete variable domain is EAGVAQSPRYKIIEKRQSVAFWCNPISGHATLYWYQQILGQGPKLLIQFQNNGVVDDSQLPKDRFSAERLKGVDSTLKIQPAKLEDSAVYLCASSLVGSSNEQFFGPGTRLTVL.

The gene calls are TRBV29-1 and TRBJ2-1; D is perhaps TRBD2 (6 bases). The germline gives CDR1 SQVTM, CDR2 ANQGSEA. Trimming took off 7 bases at V and 6 bases at J, with 16 bases between the two ends. The CDR3 is made up of 13 amino acids. The CDR3 loop reads CSGVGQGGNEQFF. The CDR3 coding sequence is TGCAGCGGAGTGGGGCAGGGAGGCAATGAGCAGTTCTTC.

The chain couples TRBV29-1 to TRBJ2-3; weak D call: TRBD1 (6 bases). The CDR3 is 13 amino acids. Germline assignment: CDR1 SQVTM and CDR2 ANQGSEA. Trimming took 6 bases from V and 4 from J, leaving 14 bases between them. CDR3 in DNA: TGCAGCGTGGATGGACAGAATCCAGATACGCAGTATTTT. Translated: CSVDGQNPDTQYF.